These 13 T cell receptor beta chains came from one sample sequenced in a study of cytomegalovirus exposure and HLA in healthy donors. In the PCR, 60 Vbeta and 13 Jbeta primers were used. The repertoire was sequenced with immunoSEQ multiplex PCR; TCRdb's copy has only in-frame clones and lacks some. The sample shows about 190,000 clones, around 85% of them seen only once. The sample consisted of PBMCs. The receptors shown here come from a young man in good health and CMV-seronegative.

J is TRBJ2-7 and V is TRBV27, with 11 nucleotides matching TRBD2. Germline loops: CDR1 MNHEY, CDR2 SMNVEV (reference sequence). V was pared by 8 bases and J by 1 base, with 7 bases of the junction left unmatched. This CDR3 spans 15 amino acids. The CDR3 sequence is CASCPLAGGSYEQYF. The CDR3 DNA reads TGTGCCAGCTGCCCTCTAGCGGGAGGTTCCTACGAGCAGTACTTC.

The chain is built from TRBV9 and TRBJ1-3, with 8 positions matching TRBD1. The CDR3 contains 14 residues. Looked up from germline, CDR1 is SGDLS and CDR2 is YYNGEE. The trim removed 3 bases at V and 4 bases at J, leaving 3 bases unmatched. The CDR3 bases are TGTGCCAGCAGCGCACAGGGGGTCGGAAACACCATATATTTT. It codes for CASSAQGVGNTIYF. The complete variable domain, with remaining parts taken from reference TRBV9 and TRBJ1-3, reads DSGVTQTPKHLITATGQRVTLRCSPRSGDLSVYWYQQSLDQGLQFLIQYYNGEERAKGNILERFSAQQFPDLHSELNLSSLELGDSALYFCASSAQGVGNTIYFGEGSWLTVV.

The chain employs TRBV27 and TRBJ2-5, with a tentative D call TRBD1 (6 bases). V was pared by 1 base and J by 4 bases, with 10 bases between. Germline V lookup: CDR1 MNHEY, CDR2 SMNVEV (reference sequence). The CDR3 is 14 residues long. CDR3 coding DNA: TGTGCCAGCAGTTTATTTGGCAGGGGAGAGACCCAGTACTTC. This gives the protein CASSLFGRGETQYF.

The CDR3 DNA reads as TGCGCCAGCAGCTTGGGGACAGCCCGCAATCAGCCCCAGCATTTT. Amino acids: CASSLGTARNQPQHF. This chain uses TRBV5-1 with TRBJ1-5; D is perhaps TRBD1 (6 bases). The V and J ends lost 0 bases and 2 bases respectively, with 9 bases between them. Per germline, CDR1 SGHRS and CDR2 YFSETQ. The CDR3 contains 15 residues.

The rearrangement joins TRBV5-6 to TRBJ1-5; tentative D call: TRBD1 (5 bases). Per the germline V gene, CDR1 is SGHDT and CDR2 is YYEEEE. With 4 bases removed from V and 11 bases from J, the gap between germline ends came to 19 bases. The CDR3 has 14 amino acids. The CDR3 DNA sequence: TGTGCCAGCAGCCAGGGATCCCAATATACCACCCAGCATTTT. It yields the protein CASSQGSQYTTQHF. Looking up the rest from reference TRBV5-6 and TRBJ1-5 gives the full variable domain: DAGVTQSPTHLIKTRGQQVTLRCSPKSGHDTVSWYQQALGQGPQFIFQYYEEEERQRGNFPDRFSGHQFPNYSSELNVNALLLGDSALYLCASSQGSQYTTQHFGDGTRLSIL.

The chain is built from TRBV25-1 and TRBJ2-1; 8 bases map to TRBD2. Looked up from germline, CDR1 is MGHDK and CDR2 is SYGVNS. The CDR3 runs to 18 residues. V lost 4 bases to trimming and J lost 4 bases; unmatched junction nucleotides: 15. In nucleotides, the CDR3 is TGTGCCAGCAGTGGTCTAGACTTGAAGCGGGAGAGATACAATGAGCAGTTCTTC. Its translation is CASSGLDLKRERYNEQFF.

The rearrangement links TRBV19 to TRBJ1-2; 7 bases fit TRBD1. Trimming at V came to 8 bases and at J to 4 bases, leaving 10 bases not matched to a gene. The CDR3 loop spans 14 amino acids. The germline CDR1 and CDR2 sequences are LNHDA and SQIVND (reference sequence). In DNA form, the CDR3 reads TGTGCCAGTGGCATAGGGGGCTCAAGCTATGGCTACACCTTC. This codes for CASGIGGSSYGYTF.

This chain uses TRBV11-2 with TRBJ1-1, with 10 bases lining up with TRBD1. Trimming removed 1 base from V and 1 base from J; junction bases left unmatched: 0. Germline lookup yields CDR1 SGHAT and CDR2 FQNNGV. This CDR3 has 15 amino acids. The CDR3 is CASSLGTGGNTEAFF. Written as DNA, the CDR3 is TGTGCCAGCAGCTTAGGGACAGGGGGGAACACTGAAGCTTTCTTT.

Regarding this clone: This same CDR3 is encoded by further DNA sequences in the sample. The CDR3 protein is CATSRDRGYEQYF. In nucleotides, the CDR3 is TGTGCCACCAGCAGAGATAGAGGATACGAGCAGTACTTC. V gene TRBV15 combines with J gene TRBJ2-7; D gene unclear. The CDR3 contains 13 residues. The ends were cut back, 0 bases at V and 4 bases at J, with 7 bases in the middle. Germline CDR1 is LNHNV and CDR2 is YYDKDF (reference sequence).

The V call is TRBV5-4, the J call TRBJ2-5; D gene ambiguous. Germline loops: CDR1 SGHNT, CDR2 YYREEE (reference sequence). The CDR3 loop spans 13 amino acids. V shed 2 bases and J shed 2 bases, with 7 bases lying between them. The CDR3 spells CASSFQIQETQYF. For the CDR3, the DNA is TGTGCCAGCAGCTTCCAGATACAAGAGACCCAGTACTTC.

The chain uses TRBV4-1 and TRBJ1-2; TRBD1 agrees at 7 bases. The germline V gene encodes CDR1 MGHRA and CDR2 YSYEKL. The junction had 5 bases not matched to a gene; V was cut back by 0 bases and J by 7 bases. The CDR3 extends over 14 amino acids. CDR3 nucleotides: TGCGCCAGCAGCCAAGACGGACAGGAACCTGGCTACACCTTC. It is translated as CASSQDGQEPGYTF.

The chain employs TRBV30 and TRBJ2-5; 8 bases are shared with TRBD2. This CDR3 spans 14 amino acids. After removal of 0 bases from V and 5 bases from J, the junction contained 5 bases not matched to a gene. Germline CDR1 and CDR2: GTSNPN and SVGIG (reference sequence). CDR3 in amino acids: CAWSVRGGLETQYF. In nucleotides, the CDR3 is TGTGCCTGGAGTGTTCGGGGGGGATTGGAGACCCAGTACTTC.

The chain couples TRBV19 to TRBJ1-1, with 9 bases fitting TRBD1. This CDR3 is built from 14 residues. Germline loops: CDR1 LNHDA, CDR2 SQIVND (reference sequence). The V and J ends lost 6 bases and 6 bases, in that order; junction bases with no gene match: 8. The CDR3 DNA reads TGTGCCAGTAGACCTGGACAGGGGATGCCTGAAGCTTTCTTT. The encoded protein is CASRPGQGMPEAFF.